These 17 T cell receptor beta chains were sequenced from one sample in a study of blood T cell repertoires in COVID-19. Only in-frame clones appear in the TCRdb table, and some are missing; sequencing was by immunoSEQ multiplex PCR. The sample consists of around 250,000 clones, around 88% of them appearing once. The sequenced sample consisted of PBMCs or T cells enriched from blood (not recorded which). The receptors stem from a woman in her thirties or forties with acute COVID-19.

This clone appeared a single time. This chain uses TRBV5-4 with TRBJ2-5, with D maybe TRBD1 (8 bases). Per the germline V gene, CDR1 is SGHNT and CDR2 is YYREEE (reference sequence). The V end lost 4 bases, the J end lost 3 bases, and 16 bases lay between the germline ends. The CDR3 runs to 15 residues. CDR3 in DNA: TGTGCCAGCAGCGCAGGGGGCGCGGGGGAAGAGACCCAGTACTTC. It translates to CASSAGGAGEETQYF. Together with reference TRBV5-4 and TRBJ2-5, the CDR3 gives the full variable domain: ETGVTQSPTHLIKTRGQQVTLRCSSQSGHNTVSWYQQALGQGPQFIFQYYREEENGRGNFPPRFSGLQFPNYSSELNVNALELDDSALYLCASSAGGAGEETQYFGPGTRLLVL.

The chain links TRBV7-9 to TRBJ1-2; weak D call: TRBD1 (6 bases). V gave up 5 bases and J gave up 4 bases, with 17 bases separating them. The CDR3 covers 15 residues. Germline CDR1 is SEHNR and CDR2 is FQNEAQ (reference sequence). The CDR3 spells CASSKTSGDGYGYTF. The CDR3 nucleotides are TGTGCCAGCAGCAAAACGTCAGGGGACGGCTATGGCTACACCTTC. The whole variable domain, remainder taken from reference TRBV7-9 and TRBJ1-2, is DTGVSQNPRHKITKRGQNVTFRCDPISEHNRLYWYRQTLGQGPEFLTYFQNEAQLEKSRLLSDRFSAERPKGSFSTLEIQRTEQGDSAMYLCASSKTSGDGYGYTFGSGTRLTVV.

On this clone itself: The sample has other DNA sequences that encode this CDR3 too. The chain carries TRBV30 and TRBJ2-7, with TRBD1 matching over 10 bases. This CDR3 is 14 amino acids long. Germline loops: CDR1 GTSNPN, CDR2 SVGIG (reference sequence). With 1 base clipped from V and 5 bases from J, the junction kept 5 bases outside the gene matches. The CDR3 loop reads CAWSGGQGYHEQYF. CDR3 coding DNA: TGTGCCTGGAGTGGGGGACAGGGGTACCACGAGCAGTACTTC. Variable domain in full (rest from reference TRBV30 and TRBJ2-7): SQTIHQWPATLVQPVGSPLSLECTVEGTSNPNLYWYRQAAGRGLQLLFYSVGIGQISSEVPQNLSASRPQDRQFILSSKKLLLSDSGFYLCAWSGGQGYHEQYFGPGTRLTVT.

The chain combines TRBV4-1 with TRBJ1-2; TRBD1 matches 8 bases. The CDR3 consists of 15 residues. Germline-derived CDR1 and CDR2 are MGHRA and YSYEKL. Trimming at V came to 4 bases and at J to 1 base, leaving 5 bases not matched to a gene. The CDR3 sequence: CASSPEGQGNYGYTF. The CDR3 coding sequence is TGCGCCAGCAGCCCAGAAGGACAGGGTAACTATGGCTACACCTTC.

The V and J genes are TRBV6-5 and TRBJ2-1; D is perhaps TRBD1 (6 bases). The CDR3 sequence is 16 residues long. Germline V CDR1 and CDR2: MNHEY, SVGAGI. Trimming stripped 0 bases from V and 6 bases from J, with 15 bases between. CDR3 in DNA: TGTGCCAGCAGTTACTCGATGGGGGCCATGCTCAATGAGCAGTTCTTC. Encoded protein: CASSYSMGAMLNEQFF.

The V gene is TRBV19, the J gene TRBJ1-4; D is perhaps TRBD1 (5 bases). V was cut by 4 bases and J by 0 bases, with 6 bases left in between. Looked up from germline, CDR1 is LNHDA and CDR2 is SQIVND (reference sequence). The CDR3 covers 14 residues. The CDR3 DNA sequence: TGTGCCAGTAGTACGACAGCAACTAATGAAAAACTGTTTTTT. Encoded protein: CASSTTATNEKLFF.

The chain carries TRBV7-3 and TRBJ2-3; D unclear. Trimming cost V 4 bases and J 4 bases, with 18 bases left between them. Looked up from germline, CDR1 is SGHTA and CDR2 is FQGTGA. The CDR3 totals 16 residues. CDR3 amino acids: CASSSQSDTWADTQYF. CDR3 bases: TGTGCCAGCAGCTCACAGTCGGATACCTGGGCAGATACGCAGTATTTT.

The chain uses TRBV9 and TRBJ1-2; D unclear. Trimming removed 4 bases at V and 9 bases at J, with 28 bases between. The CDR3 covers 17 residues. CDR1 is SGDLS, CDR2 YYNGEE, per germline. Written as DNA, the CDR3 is TGTGCCAGCAGCCCTACTACCCTTTTTGACGGTCCCATAAGCTACACCTTC. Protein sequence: CASSPTTLFDGPISYTF.

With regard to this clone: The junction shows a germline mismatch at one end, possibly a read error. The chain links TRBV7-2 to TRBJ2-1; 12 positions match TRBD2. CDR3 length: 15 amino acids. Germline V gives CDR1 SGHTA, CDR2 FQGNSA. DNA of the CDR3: TGTGCCAGCAGCTCGACTAGCGGGAGCCTGTATGAGAAGTTCTTC. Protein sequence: CASSSTSGSLYEKFF. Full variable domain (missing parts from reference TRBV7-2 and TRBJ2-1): GAGVSQSPSNKVTEKGKDVELRCDPISGHTALYWYRQSLGQGLEFLIYFQGNSAPDKSGLPSDRFSAERTGGSVSTLTIQRTQQEDSAVYLCASSSTSGSLYEKFFGPGTRLTVL.

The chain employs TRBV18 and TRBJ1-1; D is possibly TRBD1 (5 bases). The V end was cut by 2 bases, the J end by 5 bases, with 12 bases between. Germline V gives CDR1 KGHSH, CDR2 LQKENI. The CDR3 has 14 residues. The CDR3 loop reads CASSPGPSGTEAFF. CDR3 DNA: TGTGCCAGCTCACCAGGTCCATCAGGGACTGAAGCTTTCTTT.

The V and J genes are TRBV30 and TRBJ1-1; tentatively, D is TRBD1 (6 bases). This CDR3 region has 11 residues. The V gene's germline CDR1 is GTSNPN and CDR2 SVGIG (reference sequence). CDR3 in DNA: TGTGCTAATCTCAGGGGAATTGAAGCTTTCTTT. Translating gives CANLRGIEAFF.

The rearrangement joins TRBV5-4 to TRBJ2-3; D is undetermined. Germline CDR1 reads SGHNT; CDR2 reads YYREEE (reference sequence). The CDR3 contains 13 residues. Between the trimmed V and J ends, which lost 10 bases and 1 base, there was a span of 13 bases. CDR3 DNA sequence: TGTGCCGGCTCACAGCCGGGCACAGATACGCAGTATTTT. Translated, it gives CAGSQPGTDTQYF.

CDR3 bases: TGTGCCAGCAGCTTAGTAGGGGGTTACAATGAGCAGTTCTTC. It specifies CASSLVGGYNEQFF. The chain couples TRBV7-9 to TRBJ2-1; weak D call: TRBD1 (6 bases). Between the trimmed V and J ends, which lost 1 base and 4 bases, there was a span of 8 bases. This CDR3 is built from 14 residues. The V gene's germline CDR1 is SEHNR and CDR2 FQNEAQ (reference sequence).

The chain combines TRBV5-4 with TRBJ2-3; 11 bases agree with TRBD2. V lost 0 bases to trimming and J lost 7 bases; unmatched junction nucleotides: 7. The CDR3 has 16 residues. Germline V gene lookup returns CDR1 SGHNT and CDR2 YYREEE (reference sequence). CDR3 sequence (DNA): TGTGCCAGCAGCTTGGTCTTAGCGGGAGGGCATAATACGCAGTATTTT. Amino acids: CASSLVLAGGHNTQYF.

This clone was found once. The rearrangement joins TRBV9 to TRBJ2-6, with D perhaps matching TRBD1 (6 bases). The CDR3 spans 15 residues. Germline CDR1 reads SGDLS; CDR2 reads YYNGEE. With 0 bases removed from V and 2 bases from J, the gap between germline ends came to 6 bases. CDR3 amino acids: CASSVAGAGANVLTF. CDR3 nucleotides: TGTGCCAGCAGCGTAGCAGGGGCTGGGGCCAACGTCCTGACTTTC.

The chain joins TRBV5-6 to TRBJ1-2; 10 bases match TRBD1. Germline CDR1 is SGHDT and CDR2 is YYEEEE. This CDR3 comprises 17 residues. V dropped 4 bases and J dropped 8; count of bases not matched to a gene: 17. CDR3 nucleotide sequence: TGTGCCAGCAGCACTTCTAGACAGGGGGCGCTGAGGGAAGGCTACACCTTC. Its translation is CASSTSRQGALREGYTF. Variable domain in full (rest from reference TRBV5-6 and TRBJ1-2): DAGVTQSPTHLIKTRGQQVTLRCSPKSGHDTVSWYQQALGQGPQFIFQYYEEEERQRGNFPDRFSGHQFPNYSSELNVNALLLGDSALYLCASSTSRQGALREGYTFGSGTRLTVV.

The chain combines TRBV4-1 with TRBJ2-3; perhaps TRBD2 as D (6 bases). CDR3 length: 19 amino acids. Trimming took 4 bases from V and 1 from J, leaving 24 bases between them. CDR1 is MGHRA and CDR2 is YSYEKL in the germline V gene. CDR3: CASSRWGAGARVGTDTQYF. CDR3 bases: TGCGCCAGCAGCCGATGGGGAGCGGGTGCGCGGGTTGGCACAGATACGCAGTATTTT.